This TCR beta chain was observed in a study of blood T cell repertoires in COVID-19. The wider study: PBMCs, B-cell-depleted T cells, or T cells were the source of the cDNA or gDNA that made up the material.

Germline V gene sequence: CDR1 SGHNT, CDR2 YENEEA. This CDR3 is built from 16 residues. The V end was cut by 1 base, the J end by 2 bases, with 13 bases between. As processed by the authors: Using reference gene primer amplification, nucleated cell counts were estimated. TCRdb keeps only in-frame clones here, not all; method: immunoSEQ multiplex PCR. For V, J and clone size, that table is used; D and trimming come from the DNA. The data contain a few hundred thousand clones, 91% of them seen just once; the ten biggest clones take up 2% to 3%. Patients at the Seattle site were enrolled during active infection and followed longitudinally.

The chain carries TRBV11-3 and TRBJ2-3; maybe TRBD2 (6 bases). Sequenced sample: peripheral blood. This TCR came from a young adult with COVID-19, enrolled during active disease. CDR3 bases: TGTGCCAGCAGCTTAGGAGGAGGGACCAACACAGATACGCAGTATTTT. Its protein is CASSLGGGTNTDTQYF. The whole variable domain, remainder taken from reference TRBV11-3 and TRBJ2-3, is EAGVVQSPRYKIIEKKQPVAFWCNPISGHNTLYWYLQNLGQGPELLIRYENEEAVDDSQLPKDRFSAERLKGVDSTLKIQPAELGDSAVYLCASSLGGGTNTDTQYFGPGTRLTVL.